This T cell receptor beta chain emerged from a study of cytomegalovirus exposure and HLA in healthy donors. J lost 6 bases, V lost 1 base, and 8 bases had no gene match. The CDR3 length is 15 residues. Looked up from germline, CDR1 is GTSNPN and CDR2 is SVGIG (reference sequence). A multiplex PCR was run with 60 Vbeta primers and 13 Jbeta primers. TCRdb's table, derived via immunoSEQ multiplex PCR, lists solely in-frame clones and lacks some. The ten top clones account for 0.8% to 1%, within a sample of about 140,000 clones. The sequencing sample was made of PBMCs. The sequence was obtained from a male donor in good health and CMV-seronegative. The chain has TRBV30 and TRBJ2-2; 7 bases match TRBD1. The CDR3: CAWSADRVKAGELFF. The CDR3 DNA is TGTGCCTGGAGTGCCGACAGGGTTAAGGCCGGGGAGCTGTTTTTT.